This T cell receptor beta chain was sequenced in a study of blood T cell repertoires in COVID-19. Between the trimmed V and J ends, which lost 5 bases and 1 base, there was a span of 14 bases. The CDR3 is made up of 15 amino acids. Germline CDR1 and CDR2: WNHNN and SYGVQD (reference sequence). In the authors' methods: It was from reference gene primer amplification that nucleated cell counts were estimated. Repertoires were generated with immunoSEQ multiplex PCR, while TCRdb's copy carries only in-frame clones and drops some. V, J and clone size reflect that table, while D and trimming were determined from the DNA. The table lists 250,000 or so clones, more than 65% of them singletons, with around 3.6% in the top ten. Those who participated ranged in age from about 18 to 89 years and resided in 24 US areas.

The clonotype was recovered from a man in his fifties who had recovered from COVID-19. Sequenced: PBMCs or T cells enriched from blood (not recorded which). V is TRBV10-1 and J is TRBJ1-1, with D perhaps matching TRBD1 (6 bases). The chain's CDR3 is CASSNTGTPNTEAFF. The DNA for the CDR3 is TGCGCCAGCAGTAATACCGGGACACCGAACACTGAAGCTTTCTTT.